Listed below are T cell receptor beta chains from one sample, sequenced in a study of shared clonotypes between healthy human individuals. Sequencing was performed with immunoSEQ multiplex PCR; in TCRdb, only in-frame clones are kept and a portion is missing. The table shows about 2.3 million clones, with roughly 92% occurring only once. The sample consisted of naive CD4+ T cells from PBMCs. The receptor source for this set is a man aged 18 to 29 in good health. Some clones in this sample may be carry-over from other donors' samples. The CDR3 runs from the conserved cysteine through the conserved F or W. Each record gives: CDR3 protein, CDR3 DNA, J gene, D gene, V gene, clone size. D genes are given only for firm matches. Clone sizes are given selectively: once, few, many, or a class where the clone is expanded.

CDR3: CASSEGLTTSYEQYF
DNA: TGTGCCAGCAGTGAAGGTCTGACTACTTCCTACGAGCAGTACTTC
J: TRBJ2-7
D: -
V: TRBV2
size: -

CDR3: CASSIAGLSNTGELFF
DNA: TGTGCCAGTAGTATAGCTGGGCTTTCGAACACCGGGGAGCTGTTTTTT
J: TRBJ2-2
D: -
V: TRBV19
size: once

CDR3: CASSAGQGAQAFF
DNA: TGTGCCAGCAGTGCAGGACAGGGGGCGCAAGCTTTCTTT
J: TRBJ1-1
D: TRBD1
V: TRBV6-4
size: -

CDR3: CAWSEGQGDLNYGYTF
DNA: TGTGCCTGGAGCGAGGGACAGGGAGATCTTAACTATGGCTACACCTTC
J: TRBJ1-2
D: TRBD1
V: TRBV30
size: -

CDR3: CASSESSSTDTQYF
DNA: TGTGCCAGCAGTGAATCGTCCAGCACAGATACGCAGTATTTT
J: TRBJ2-3
D: -
V: TRBV2
size: -

CDR3: CASSYRGGVETQYF
DNA: TGTGCCAGCAGTTACCGCGGGGGCGTAGAGACCCAGTACTTC
J: TRBJ2-5
D: -
V: TRBV6-5
size: -

CDR3: CASSQVRGSGTTGELFF
DNA: TGTGCCAGCAGCCAAGTAAGGGGTAGCGGGACCACCGGGGAGCTGTTTTTT
J: TRBJ2-2
D: TRBD2
V: TRBV14
size: -

CDR3: CATPGSGGGNQPQHF
DNA: TGTGCCACCCCAGGGTCAGGGGGTGGCAATCAGCCCCAGCATTTT
J: TRBJ1-5
D: TRBD1
V: TRBV28
size: -

CDR3: CASSYGGNQPQHF
DNA: TGTGCCAGCAGTTACGGAGGCAATCAGCCCCAGCATTTT
J: TRBJ1-5
D: -
V: TRBV6-5
size: few

CDR3: CASSDRPRNTEAFF
DNA: TGTGCCAGCAGTGACCGTCCCCGAAACACTGAAGCTTTCTTT
J: TRBJ1-1
D: -
V: TRBV7-8
size: -

CDR3: CASSQGLAGGYNEQFF
DNA: TGTGCCAGCAGCCAAGGACTAGCGGGGGGTTACAATGAGCAGTTCTTC
J: TRBJ2-1
D: TRBD2
V: TRBV4-2
size: -

CDR3: CASSATGTYEQYF
DNA: TGCGCCAGCAGCGCGACTGGGACCTACGAGCAGTACTTC
J: TRBJ2-7
D: -
V: TRBV5-1
size: -

CDR3: CASSRGQGGYNEQFF
DNA: TGCGCCAGCAGCCGGGGACAGGGAGGTTATAATGAGCAGTTCTTC
J: TRBJ2-1
D: TRBD1
V: TRBV4-1
size: -

CDR3: CASSLWASGTGNEQYF
DNA: TGCGCCAGCAGCTTGTGGGCTAGCGGGACGGGAAACGAGCAGTACTTC
J: TRBJ2-7
D: TRBD2
V: TRBV5-1
size: -

CDR3: CASRYHQVNYGYTF
DNA: TGTGCCAGCCGCTACCACCAGGTTAACTATGGCTACACCTTC
J: TRBJ1-2
D: -
V: TRBV5-4
size: -

CDR3: CATSPAAHLPEQYF
DNA: TGTGCCACCAGCCCGGCGGCCCATCTCCCCGAGCAGTACTTC
J: TRBJ2-7
D: -
V: TRBV15
size: -

CDR3: CAWSARGVSYEQYF
DNA: TGTGCCTGGAGTGCCAGGGGGGTCTCCTACGAGCAGTACTTC
J: TRBJ2-7
D: -
V: TRBV30
size: -

CDR3: CASSDGYTEAFF
DNA: TGTGCCAGCAGTGACGGGTATACTGAAGCTTTCTTT
J: TRBJ1-1
D: -
V: TRBV25-1
size: -

CDR3: CASSFPGQGHEKLFF
DNA: TGTGCCAGCAGCTTCCCGGGACAGGGGCATGAAAAACTGTTTTTT
J: TRBJ1-4
D: TRBD1
V: TRBV27
size: -

CDR3: CASSPGMSHYGYTF
DNA: TGTGCCAGCAGCCCCGGCATGTCTCACTATGGCTACACCTTC
J: TRBJ1-2
D: -
V: TRBV11-2
size: -

CDR3: CASSWSGLPYNEQFF
DNA: TGTGCCAGCAGCTGGTCGGGACTCCCCTACAATGAGCAGTTCTTC
J: TRBJ2-1
D: -
V: TRBV7-3
size: -

CDR3: CASSRVEGSNYGYTF
DNA: TGCGCCAGCAGCCGGGTGGAGGGAAGCAACTATGGCTACACCTTC
J: TRBJ1-2
D: -
V: TRBV5-1
size: -

CDR3: CASSLQQGGTEAFF
DNA: TGTGCCAGCAGCCTCCAACAGGGGGGCACTGAAGCTTTCTTT
J: TRBJ1-1
D: TRBD1
V: TRBV9
size: once

CDR3: CASSIRSGFPYEQYF
DNA: TGTGCCAGCAGCATACGCTCCGGGTTCCCTTACGAGCAGTACTTC
J: TRBJ2-7
D: -
V: TRBV11-3
size: once

CDR3: CASSEETGPYGYTF
DNA: TGTGCCAGCAGTGAAGAGACAGGGCCATATGGCTACACCTTC
J: TRBJ1-2
D: TRBD1
V: TRBV2
size: once

CDR3: CASTLGGSYNEQFF
DNA: TGTGCCAGCACCTTAGGAGGCTCCTACAATGAGCAGTTCTTC
J: TRBJ2-1
D: -
V: TRBV7-2
size: -

CDR3: CASSRARDTNYGYTF
DNA: TGTGCCAGCAGCCGTGCCCGGGACACTAACTATGGCTACACCTTC
J: TRBJ1-2
D: -
V: TRBV4-2
size: -

CDR3: CAIKQGISTDTQYF
DNA: TGTGCCATTAAGCAGGGGATAAGCACAGATACGCAGTATTTT
J: TRBJ2-3
D: -
V: TRBV28
size: -

CDR3: CASSPGPAGGNYEQYF
DNA: TGTGCCAGCAGCCCTGGGCCAGCGGGAGGGAACTACGAGCAGTACTTC
J: TRBJ2-7
D: TRBD2
V: TRBV7-3
size: -

CDR3: CASSLNFRGSGGYTF
DNA: TGTGCCAGCAGCCTAAACTTCAGGGGAAGCGGTGGCTACACCTTC
J: TRBJ1-2
D: -
V: TRBV5-5
size: once

CDR3: CASSQLAAKYNSPLHF
DNA: TGTGCCAGCAGCCAATTGGCAGCCAAGTATAATTCACCCCTCCACTTT
J: TRBJ1-6
D: -
V: TRBV14
size: -

CDR3: CSVAIRTADAAGNTIYF
DNA: TGCAGCGTTGCCATTAGGACAGCTGACGCGGCTGGAAACACCATATATTTT
J: TRBJ1-3
D: -
V: TRBV29-1
size: -

CDR3: CASSRTSGTDTQYF
DNA: TGTGCCAGCAGCCGGACTAGCGGCACAGATACGCAGTATTTT
J: TRBJ2-3
D: TRBD2
V: TRBV5-4
size: few

CDR3: CASNPHREGQPQHF
DNA: TGTGCCAGCAACCCTCACAGGGAAGGACAGCCCCAGCATTTT
J: TRBJ1-5
D: -
V: TRBV27
size: -

CDR3: CASSSGLGSAEQYF
DNA: TGTGCCAGCAGCTCCGGCCTCGGGAGCGCCGAGCAGTACTTC
J: TRBJ2-7
D: -
V: TRBV11-2
size: -

CDR3: CASSPGQGAFDEQYF
DNA: TGTGCCAGCAGCCCGGGACAGGGGGCTTTCGACGAGCAGTACTTC
J: TRBJ2-7
D: TRBD1
V: TRBV9
size: once

CDR3: CASSQPAEGRVYGYTF
DNA: TGCGCCAGCAGCCAACCGGCCGAGGGACGGGTTTATGGCTACACCTTC
J: TRBJ1-2
D: -
V: TRBV4-1
size: -

CDR3: CASSSRTSGAVYEQFF
DNA: TGTGCCAGCAGCTCCCGGACTAGCGGGGCAGTTTATGAGCAGTTCTTC
J: TRBJ2-1
D: TRBD2
V: TRBV7-9
size: -

CDR3: CASSKPGGELGYTF
DNA: TGTGCCAGCAGTAAACCAGGGGGCGAGCTTGGCTACACCTTC
J: TRBJ1-2
D: TRBD1
V: TRBV6-5
size: -

CDR3: CASSFLGAGFLSSSGELFF
DNA: TGTGCCAGCAGTTTTCTCGGGGCAGGTTTCCTTTCTAGTTCCGGGGAGCTGTTTTTT
J: TRBJ2-2
D: -
V: TRBV27
size: -

CDR3: CASSLPENTEAFF
DNA: TGTGCCAGCAGTTTACCTGAGAACACTGAAGCTTTCTTT
J: TRBJ1-1
D: -
V: TRBV28
size: few

CDR3: CASSLMRHLTDTQYF
DNA: TGTGCCAGCAGCTTAATGCGGCACCTCACAGATACGCAGTATTTT
J: TRBJ2-3
D: -
V: TRBV7-2
size: -

CDR3: CASSRSHGPTSYNEQFF
DNA: TGCGCCAGCAGCCGTTCTCACGGCCCAACCTCCTACAATGAGCAGTTCTTC
J: TRBJ2-1
D: -
V: TRBV5-1
size: -

CDR3: CASSPPGYEQYF
DNA: TGTGCCAGCAGTCCCCCTGGCTACGAGCAGTACTTC
J: TRBJ2-7
D: -
V: TRBV28
size: once

CDR3: CASTPRPGARQPQHF
DNA: TGTGCCAGCACCCCCCGGCCGGGGGCAAGACAGCCCCAGCATTTT
J: TRBJ1-5
D: -
V: TRBV28
size: once

CDR3: CASRRSLAGGPETQYF
DNA: TGTGCCAGCAGACGATCACTAGCGGGAGGGCCAGAGACCCAGTACTTC
J: TRBJ2-5
D: TRBD2
V: TRBV25-1
size: -

CDR3: CATSRERTTGGNTIYF
DNA: TGTGCCACCAGCAGAGAACGTACGACGGGTGGAAACACCATATATTTT
J: TRBJ1-3
D: -
V: TRBV15
size: -

CDR3: CASSATSGGIYEQYF
DNA: TGTGCCAGCAGCGCGACTAGCGGGGGCATCTACGAGCAGTACTTC
J: TRBJ2-7
D: TRBD2
V: TRBV6-5
size: once

CDR3: CSASPGTEAFF
DNA: TGCAGTGCTAGTCCGGGCACTGAAGCTTTCTTT
J: TRBJ1-1
D: -
V: TRBV20-1
size: -